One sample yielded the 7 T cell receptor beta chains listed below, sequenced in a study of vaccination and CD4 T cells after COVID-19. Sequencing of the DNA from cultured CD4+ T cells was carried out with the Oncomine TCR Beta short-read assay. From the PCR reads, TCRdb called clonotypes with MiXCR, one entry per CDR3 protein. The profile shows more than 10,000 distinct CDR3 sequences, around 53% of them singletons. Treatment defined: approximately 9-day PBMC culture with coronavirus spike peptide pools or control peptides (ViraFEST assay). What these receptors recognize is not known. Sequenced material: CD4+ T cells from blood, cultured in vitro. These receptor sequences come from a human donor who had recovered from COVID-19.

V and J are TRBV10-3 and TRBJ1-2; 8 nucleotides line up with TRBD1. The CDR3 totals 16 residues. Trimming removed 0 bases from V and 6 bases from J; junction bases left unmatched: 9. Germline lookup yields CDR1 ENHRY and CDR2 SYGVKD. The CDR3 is CAISESLGQGANGYTF. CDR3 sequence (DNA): TGTGCCATCAGTGAGTCTCTGGGGCAGGGGGCGAATGGCTACACCTTC.

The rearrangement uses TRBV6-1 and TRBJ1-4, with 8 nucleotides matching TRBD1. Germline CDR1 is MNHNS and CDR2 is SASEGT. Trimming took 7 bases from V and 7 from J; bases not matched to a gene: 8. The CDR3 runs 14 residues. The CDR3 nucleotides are TGTGCCAGCAACAGGGGGGAGGCGGGTGAAAAACTGTTTTTT. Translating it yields CASNRGEAGEKLFF.

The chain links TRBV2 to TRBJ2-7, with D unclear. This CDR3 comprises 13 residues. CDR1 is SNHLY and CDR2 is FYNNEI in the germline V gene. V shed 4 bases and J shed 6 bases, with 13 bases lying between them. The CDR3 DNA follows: TGTGCCAGCAGTGCCCCATTCTCTCCCGAGCAGTACTTC. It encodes CASSAPFSPEQYF.

The CDR3 loop reads CASSLDQMLGPGTEAFF. CDR3 nucleotide sequence: TGTGCCAGCAGCTTAGATCAAATGCTGGGGCCAGGCACTGAAGCTTTCTTT. V and J are TRBV11-3 and TRBJ1-1; D is possibly TRBD1 (5 bases). Looked up from germline, CDR1 is SGHNT and CDR2 is YENEEA. The CDR3 extends over 17 amino acids. V was pared by 0 bases and J by 4 bases, with 18 bases between.

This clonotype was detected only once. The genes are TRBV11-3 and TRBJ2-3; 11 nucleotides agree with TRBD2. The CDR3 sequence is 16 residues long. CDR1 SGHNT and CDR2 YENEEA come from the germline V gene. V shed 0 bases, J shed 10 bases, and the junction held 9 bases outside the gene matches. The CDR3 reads CASSLDSGRAVGPQYF. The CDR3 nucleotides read TGTGCCAGCAGCTTAGATAGCGGGAGGGCCGTTGGCCCGCAGTATTTT.

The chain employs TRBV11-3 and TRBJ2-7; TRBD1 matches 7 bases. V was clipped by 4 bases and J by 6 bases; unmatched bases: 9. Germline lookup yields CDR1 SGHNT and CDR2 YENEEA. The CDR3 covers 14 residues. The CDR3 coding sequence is TGTGCCAGCAGCTCGGGGCAGGGGGTCGGCGAGCAGTACTTC. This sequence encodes CASSSGQGVGEQYF.

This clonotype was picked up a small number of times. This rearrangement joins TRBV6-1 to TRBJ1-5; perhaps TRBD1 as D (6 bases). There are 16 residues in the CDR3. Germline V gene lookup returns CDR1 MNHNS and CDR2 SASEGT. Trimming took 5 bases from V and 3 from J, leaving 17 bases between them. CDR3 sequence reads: CASSIVAGTYNQPQHF. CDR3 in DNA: TGTGCCAGCAGTATAGTCGCCGGGACATACAATCAGCCCCAGCATTTT.